Listed here are 10 T cell receptor beta chains from one sample, sequenced in a study of blood T cell repertoires in COVID-19. Produced via immunoSEQ multiplex PCR; TCRdb's table is partial and in-frame only. This table has 250,000 to 350,000 clones, roughly 92% appearing once. Sequencing was performed on peripheral blood. These receptors came from a young woman with COVID-19, enrolled during active disease.

This clone occurred once. This sequence joins TRBV28 and TRBJ2-7; D remains ambiguous. The germline V gene has CDR1 MDHEN and CDR2 SYDVKM. The CDR3 is made up of 14 amino acids. Trimming left V 3 bases short and J 3 bases short, with 12 bases between. The CDR3, as DNA: TGTGCCAGCAGTTTCCCCGTCACAGACTACGAGCAGTACTTC. The encoded protein is CASSFPVTDYEQYF.

The chain links TRBV10-1 to TRBJ1-1; 7 nucleotides match TRBD1. The CDR3 contains 13 residues. J gave up 5 bases and V 3 bases, and 3 bases lay outside the gene matches. Germline lookup yields CDR1 WNHNN and CDR2 SYGVQD (reference sequence). As DNA, the CDR3 is TGCGCCAGCAGTGATCCAGGGGGAACTGAAGCTTTCTTT. It yields the protein CASSDPGGTEAFF.

The V and J genes are TRBV5-5 and TRBJ2-2; 14 nucleotides agree with TRBD2. Trimming removed 4 bases from V and 7 bases from J; junction bases left unmatched: 12. The germline V gene encodes CDR1 SGHKS and CDR2 YYEKEE (reference sequence). The CDR3 totals 18 residues. The CDR3 reads CASSPFGTSGSKDGELFF. The CDR3 nucleotides read TGTGCCAGCAGCCCCTTCGGGACTAGCGGGAGTAAGGACGGGGAGCTGTTTTTT.

The chain links TRBV7-2 to TRBJ2-7; 12 positions agree with TRBD2. The germline V gene encodes CDR1 SGHTA and CDR2 FQGNSA. CDR3 length equals 16 residues. V shed 4 bases, J shed 1 base, and the junction held 5 bases outside the gene matches. CDR3 nucleotide sequence: TGTGCCAGCAGCTCGGGACTAGCGGGTCCATCCTACGAGCAGTACTTC. Translated, it gives CASSSGLAGPSYEQYF.

The genes are TRBV7-9 and TRBJ2-1, with 7 bases fitting TRBD2. Trimming cost V 7 bases and J 2 bases; bases outside gene matches: 8. In germline, CDR1 is SEHNR, CDR2 FQNEAQ (reference sequence). This CDR3 comprises 15 residues. The chain's CDR3 is CASTSRLAAYNEQFF. The CDR3 DNA follows: TGTGCCAGCACCTCTCGACTAGCAGCCTACAATGAGCAGTTCTTC. The variable domain in full, completed from reference TRBV7-9 and TRBJ2-1, reads DTGVSQNPRHKITKRGQNVTFRCDPISEHNRLYWYRQTLGQGPEFLTYFQNEAQLEKSRLLSDRFSAERPKGSFSTLEIQRTEQGDSAMYLCASTSRLAAYNEQFFGPGTRLTVL.

The chain joins TRBV6-5 to TRBJ1-6, with 10 bases fitting TRBD1. V shed 6 bases and J 10 bases; nucleotides not matched to a gene: 6. Germline V lookup: CDR1 MNHEY, CDR2 SVGAGI. This CDR3 contains 14 residues. The CDR3 sequence: CASRAGTGESPLHF. The CDR3 DNA sequence: TGTGCCAGCAGAGCCGGGACAGGGGAATCACCCCTCCACTTT.

This chain joins TRBV27 and TRBJ2-1, with 7 bases matching TRBD1. CDR3 length: 14 residues. Germline assignment: CDR1 MNHEY and CDR2 SMNVEV (reference sequence). The V gene end was trimmed by 5 bases and the J gene end by 1 base; junction bases not matched to a gene: 2. DNA of the CDR3: TGTGCCAGCAGTCCGGGACAGTCCTACAATGAGCAGTTCTTC. It codes for CASSPGQSYNEQFF.

This clone was counted once. This chain links TRBV10-3 with TRBJ2-2, with 11 bases fitting TRBD2. The CDR3 sequence is 15 residues long. CDR1 and CDR2 from the germline V gene are ENHRY and SYGVKD. V was pared by 11 bases and J by 1 base, with 6 bases of the junction left unmatched. The CDR3 sequence is CAAQTSGKNTGELFF. The DNA for the CDR3 is TGTGCCGCCCAGACTAGCGGGAAGAACACCGGGGAGCTGTTTTTT.

The chain combines TRBV7-9 with TRBJ2-7; TRBD2 matches 13 bases. The CDR3 consists of 15 residues. Trimming cost V 5 bases and J 7 bases; bases outside gene matches: 8. Germline CDR1 and CDR2: SEHNR and FQNEAQ (reference sequence). For the CDR3, the DNA is TGTGCCAGCAGCCTAGGACTAGCGGGAGCTCGGGAGCAGTACTTC. Protein product: CASSLGLAGAREQYF.

The V and J genes are TRBV14 and TRBJ1-6; D gene ambiguous. CDR3 length: 16 amino acids. Germline CDR1 SGHDN, CDR2 FVKESK. Trimming took 0 bases from V and 0 from J, leaving 6 bases between them. The CDR3 DNA is TGTGCCAGCAGCCAAGAGGGGAGCTCCTATAATTCACCCCTCCACTTT. Its translation is CASSQEGSSYNSPLHF. Full variable domain (rest looked up from reference TRBV14 and TRBJ1-6): EAGVTQFPSHSVIEKGQTVTLRCDPISGHDNLYWYRRVMGKEIKFLLHFVKESKQDESGMPNNRFLAERTGGTYSTLKVQPAELEDSGVYFCASSQEGSSYNSPLHFGNGTRLTVT.